This TCR beta chain was profiled in a study of beta chain features in type 1 diabetes. Overall study results and limits: Still unanswered here is whether HLA type influences TCRB rearrangement. Patients with Type 1 diabetes showed moderately but significantly shorter TCRB CDR3s in all four CD4+ subsets. Patients and controls would share equally any PCR tilt toward shorter templates.

V lost 7 bases and J lost 3, with 7 bases in between. Germline loops: CDR1 MNHNS, CDR2 SASEGT. The CDR3 is 11 residues long. About this clone itself: Its antigen is still unknown.

Expressed TCRB transcripts were sequenced, since all the RNA that had been isolated was reverse transcribed. Sequenced by immunoSEQ multiplex PCR; TCRdb stores in-frame clones only, minus some. The sample holds about 350,000 clones, about 20% seen once. The chain carries TRBV6-1 and TRBJ2-7; D unresolved. This clonotype was obtained from a young woman in good health. Sequencing used naive CD4+ T cells from blood. The CDR3: CASKQYYEQYF. CDR3 sequence (DNA): TGTGCCAGCAAACAGTACTACGAGCAGTACTTC.